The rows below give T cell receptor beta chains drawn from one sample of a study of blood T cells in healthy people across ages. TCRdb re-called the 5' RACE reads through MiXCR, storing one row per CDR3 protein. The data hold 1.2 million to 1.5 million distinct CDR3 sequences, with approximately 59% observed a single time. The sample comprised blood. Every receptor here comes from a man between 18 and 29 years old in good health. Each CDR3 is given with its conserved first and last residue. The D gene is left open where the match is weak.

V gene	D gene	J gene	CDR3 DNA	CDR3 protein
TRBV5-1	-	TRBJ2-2	TGCGCCAGCAGCCATCCTGAGGGACTTAACACCGGGGAGCTGTTTTTT	CASSHPEGLNTGELFF
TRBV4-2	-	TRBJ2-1	TGTGCCAGCAGCCAAGAATCACTTTCAACCTACAATGAGCAGTTCTTC	CASSQESLSTYNEQFF
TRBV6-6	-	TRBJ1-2	TGTGCCAGCAGTTACGACCCTTCCTATGGCTACACCTTC	CASSYDPSYGYTF
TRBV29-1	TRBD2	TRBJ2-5	TGCAGCGTTGTTATTTGGGGCGGGGGGGCCTCCGCAGAGACCCAGTACTTC	CSVVIWGGGASAETQYF
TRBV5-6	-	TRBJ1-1	TGTGCCAGCAGCTTGGTAGGGGCGGGCACTGAAGCTTTCTTT	CASSLVGAGTEAFF
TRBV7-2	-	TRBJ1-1	TGTGCCAGCAGCTTAAGCAGGGTAGGGGTAATGAACACTGAAGCTTTCTTT	CASSLSRVGVMNTEAFF
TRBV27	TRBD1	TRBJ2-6	TGTGCCAGCAGTCGAATAGGACAGGGTCTAGCTGGGGCCAACGTCCTGACTTTC	CASSRIGQGLAGANVLTF
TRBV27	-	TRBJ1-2	TGTGCCAGCAGTATAGAACCACACCGGGGGGACGACTACTATGGCTACACCTTC	CASSIEPHRGDDYYGYTF
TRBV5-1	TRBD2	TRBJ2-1	TGCGCCAGCAGCTTGATCGAGCGGGAGAGGAATGAGCAGTTCTTC	CASSLIERERNEQFF
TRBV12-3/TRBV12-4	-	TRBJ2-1	TGTGCCAGCAGTCCGGACAGCTCACCGTACAATGAGCAGTTCTTC	CASSPDSSPYNEQFF
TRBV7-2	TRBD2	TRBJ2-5	TGTGCCAGCAGCGACCCCGGACTAGTGTTCGGAGAGACCCAGTACTTC	CASSDPGLVFGETQYF
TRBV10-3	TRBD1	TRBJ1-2	TGTGCCATCAGCCCCAGGACAGGGTTTTTAGATGGCTACACCTTC	CAISPRTGFLDGYTF
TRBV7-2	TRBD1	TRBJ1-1	TGTGCCAGCAGCTTAATGACAGGGGTCCCGGGGACTGAAGCTTTCTTT	CASSLMTGVPGTEAFF
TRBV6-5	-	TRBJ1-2	TGTGCCAGCAGTTCAGACAGGCAACGCTTGGGGTATGGCTACACCTTC	CASSSDRQRLGYGYTF
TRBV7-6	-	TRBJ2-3	TGCGCCAGCAGCTTGGTTCGCTTTCCGACAGATACGCAGTATTTT	CASSLVRFPTDTQYF
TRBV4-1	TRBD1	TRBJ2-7	TGCGCCAGCAGCCAAGAAGAGGACAGGGAACTCTTCTCCTACGAGCAGTACTTC	CASSQEEDRELFSYEQYF
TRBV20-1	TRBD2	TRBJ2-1	TGCAGTGCTCTCACGACTAGCGGCTACAATGAGCAGTTCTTC	CSALTTSGYNEQFF
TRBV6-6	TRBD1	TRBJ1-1	TGTGCCAGCAGTTACTCGACAGGGACGTACACTGAAGCTTTCTTT	CASSYSTGTYTEAFF